The clone carrying this T cell receptor beta chain was picked up many times. The data belong to a study of human T cells and chemical hapten exposure. With 6 bases clipped from V and 3 bases from J, the junction kept 3 bases outside the gene matches. Germline loops: CDR1 SQVTM, CDR2 ANQGSEA. There are 13 residues in the CDR3. The time point is: pre-sensitization, week 0. The sample's treatment: therapeutic diphenylcyclopropenone sensitization with weekly scalp DPC. TCRdb independently ran MiXCR on the RACE reads; one entry per CDR3 protein. Among around 350,000 distinct CDR3 sequences, 5.5% were seen once, and the ten largest hold about 8.7%.

The sequenced sample was whole blood, obtained in connection with sensitization to the hapten diphenylcyclopropenone (DPC). This rearrangement joins TRBV29-1 to TRBJ1-2; 11 bases align to TRBD1. This receptor was identified in a woman aged 18-35 years with alopecia areata. Some clones in this sample may be carry-over from other donors' samples. CDR3 amino acids: CSVRGQGDYGYTF. The CDR3 bases are TGCAGCGTCAGGGGACAGGGGGACTATGGCTACACCTTC.